Presented here are 5 T cell receptor beta chains from one specimen sequenced in a study of blood T cell repertoires in COVID-19. The table came from immunoSEQ multiplex PCR; TCRdb's copy has only in-frame clones and leaves some out. The table lists 150,000 or so clones, roughly 91% of them singletons. Sequenced: peripheral blood. These receptors were collected from a woman aged 45-60 years with acute or convalescent COVID-19.

The rearrangement uses TRBV6-5 and TRBJ1-6; 7 bases match TRBD1. The CDR3 runs 16 residues. From germline, CDR1 is MNHEY and CDR2 SVGAGI. The V and J ends lost 2 bases and 8 bases, in that order; junction bases with no gene match: 9. The DNA of the CDR3 is TGTGCCAGCAGTTACGACCCAGGGGGGATGTATTCACCCCTCCACTTT. This gives the protein CASSYDPGGMYSPLHF.

This chain joins TRBV30 and TRBJ1-5; D is ambiguous. The germline gives CDR1 GTSNPN, CDR2 SVGIG (reference sequence). The CDR3 extends over 13 amino acids. V was trimmed by 0 bases and J by 3 bases, leaving 6 bases between them. Here the CDR3 reads CAWSVESNQPQHF. CDR3 DNA: TGTGCCTGGAGTGTCGAGTCCAATCAGCCCCAGCATTTT.

This clone was recorded once. V is TRBV3-1 (or the pseudogene TRBV3-2) and J is TRBJ1-3, with 7 positions matching TRBD1. The CDR3 has 14 residues. The trim removed 6 bases at V and 2 bases at J, leaving 4 bases unmatched. Germline V gene lookup returns CDR1 LGHDT and CDR2 YNNKEL (reference sequence). The CDR3 is CASSQQGTGNTIYF. CDR3 DNA sequence: TGTGCCAGCAGTCAACAGGGGACTGGAAACACCATATATTTT.

The chain couples TRBV5-1 to TRBJ1-4; 9 nucleotides agree with TRBD1. The germline CDR1 and CDR2 sequences are SGHRS and YFSETQ. The CDR3 spans 16 residues. The V segment lost 0 bases and the J segment 6 bases; nucleotides outside the gene matches: 6. The CDR3 sequence: CASSLGGQGRHEKLFF. The CDR3 DNA follows: TGCGCCAGCAGCTTGGGGGGACAGGGCCGACATGAAAAACTGTTTTTT.

This chain joins TRBV21-1 and TRBJ2-6; TRBD1, the table's D call, lacks a check against the DNA. TRBV21-1 corresponds to a pseudogene. This CDR3 spans 19 amino acids. CDR3 protein: CASSLREPDKSPGANVLTF. CDR3 nucleotide sequence: TGTGCCAGCAGCTTAAGGGAACCGGACAAATCCCCCGGGGCCAACGTCCTGACTTTC.